This passage covers 18 T cell receptor beta chains from one sample sequenced in a study of PD-1 blockade in mismatch repair-deficient tumors. The table came from immunoSEQ multiplex PCR; TCRdb's copy has only in-frame clones and leaves some out. Among 70,000 to 95,000 clones listed, approximately 80% were seen once. The sequencing here drew on peripheral blood, taken 44 weeks after starting pembrolizumab. These receptors were taken from an adult with mismatch repair-deficient cancer.

Only one count was recorded for this clone. The genes are TRBV7-2 and TRBJ1-1; 7 positions match TRBD1. Trimming took 5 bases from V and 6 from J; bases not matched to a gene: 12. This CDR3 contains 15 residues. The germline CDR1 and CDR2 sequences are SGHTA and FQGNSA. CDR3 sequence reads: CASSQTGRGSAEAFF. CDR3 nucleotide sequence: TGTGCCAGCAGCCAGACAGGGCGGGGAAGCGCTGAAGCTTTCTTT.

CDR3 region: CASSQGREGPHEQYF. CDR3 nucleotide sequence: TGTGCCAGCAGCCAAGGACGGGAGGGGCCCCACGAGCAGTACTTC. This chain joins TRBV14 and TRBJ2-7; 8 bases align to TRBD2. The CDR3 has 15 residues. Losses at the gene ends were 1 base for V and 5 bases for J; bases not matched to a gene: 7. Germline V lookup: CDR1 SGHDN, CDR2 FVKESK.

This chain connects TRBV30 to TRBJ2-2; 12 nucleotides match TRBD2. V lost 1 base to trimming and J lost 0 bases; unmatched junction nucleotides: 3. Germline V gene lookup returns CDR1 GTSNPN and CDR2 SVGIG (reference sequence). This CDR3 region has 17 residues. The CDR3 bases are TGTGCCTGGAGTGCCCGGACTAGCGGGACGAACACCGGGGAGCTGTTTTTT. Protein sequence: CAWSARTSGTNTGELFF.

The chain combines TRBV9 with TRBJ1-2, with 7 nucleotides matching TRBD1. The CDR3 consists of 13 residues. The J segment lost 8 bases and the V segment lost 4 bases, leaving 8 bases of the junction unmatched. Germline loops: CDR1 SGDLS, CDR2 YYNGEE. The CDR3 region has the DNA TGTGCCAGCAGCCCATCGACAGGGTCGGGCTACACCTTC. Its protein is CASSPSTGSGYTF.

The gene calls are TRBV30 and TRBJ1-3; D gene unclear. CDR1 GTSNPN and CDR2 SVGIG come from the germline V gene (reference sequence). V shed 0 bases and J shed 0 bases, with 9 bases lying between them. CDR3 length equals 15 residues. CDR3 sequence: CAWSVGGSSGNTIYF. The CDR3 DNA reads TGTGCCTGGAGTGTCGGTGGGAGCTCTGGAAACACCATATATTTT.

The CDR3, as DNA: TGTGCCAGCAGGAGAACAGGGGTCCTAAACACCGGGGAGCTGTTTTTT. Encoded protein: CASRRTGVLNTGELFF. The chain joins TRBV5-4 to TRBJ2-2; 7 bases fit TRBD1. V lost 5 bases and J lost 2; bases outside the gene matches: 9. Germline V lookup: CDR1 SGHNT, CDR2 YYREEE (reference sequence). This CDR3 comprises 16 residues.

CDR3 in DNA: TGTGCCAGCAGCTTAATCAGGGATTATCAGTTCTTC. Amino acid sequence: CASSLIRDYQFF. The gene calls are TRBV5-5 and TRBJ2-1; weak D call: TRBD1 (5 bases). V lost 2 bases to trimming and J lost 13 bases, with 13 bases between them. The CDR3 is 12 residues long. Germline V CDR1 and CDR2: SGHKS, YYEKEE (reference sequence).

In its sample, this clone was seen once. V gene TRBV27 combines with J gene TRBJ1-1; possibly TRBD1 for D (6 bases). The CDR3 sequence is 14 residues long. Trimming took 7 bases from V and 3 from J, leaving 15 bases between them. Germline lookup yields CDR1 MNHEY and CDR2 SMNVEV (reference sequence). The CDR3 protein is CASNKQGLYTEAFF. For the CDR3, the DNA is TGTGCCAGCAATAAACAGGGATTATACACTGAAGCTTTCTTT.

This clone was picked up a small number of times. The V and J genes are TRBV6-1 and TRBJ2-5; TRBD1 matches at 12 bases. Germline V CDR1 and CDR2: MNHNS, SASEGT. This CDR3 contains 15 residues. V lost 5 bases and J lost 5; bases outside the gene matches: 6. For the CDR3, the DNA is TGTGCCAGCAGTCCCCGGGACAGGGGGCCGGAGACCCAGTACTTC. Protein: CASSPRDRGPETQYF.

The gene calls are TRBV5-6 and TRBJ1-5; unclear D gene. The length of the CDR3 is 16 residues. Germline V gene data show CDR1 as SGHDT and CDR2 as YYEEEE. Trimming stripped 0 bases from V and 0 bases from J, with 10 bases between. The chain's CDR3 is CASSLGQRHSNQPQHF. CDR3 sequence (DNA): TGTGCCAGCAGCTTGGGGCAGAGACATAGCAATCAGCCCCAGCATTTT.

This chain joins TRBV4-2 and TRBJ2-7; TRBD2 agrees at 12 bases. CDR1 and CDR2 from the germline V gene are LGHNA and YNFKEQ. The V gene end was trimmed by 5 bases and the J gene end by 5 bases; junction bases not matched to a gene: 7. CDR3 size: 15 residues. The CDR3 here is CASSKTSGSNNEQYF. DNA for the CDR3: TGTGCCAGCAGCAAGACTAGCGGGAGTAACAACGAGCAGTACTTC.

This chain joins TRBV15 and TRBJ2-3; 8 positions agree with TRBD2. With V trimmed by 3 bases and J by 1 base, 6 bases remained unmatched. Germline-derived CDR1 and CDR2 are LNHNV and YYDKDF (reference sequence). The CDR3 spans 16 residues. The CDR3: CATSRKSGSGTDTQYF. The CDR3 DNA reads as TGTGCCACCAGCAGGAAAAGCGGGAGTGGCACAGATACGCAGTATTTT.

The J gene is TRBJ2-1, the V gene TRBV10-1; 7 positions match TRBD2. CDR1 and CDR2 from the germline V gene are WNHNN and SYGVQD (reference sequence). CDR3 size: 16 residues. V was clipped by 0 bases and J by 6 bases; unmatched bases: 8. CDR3 sequence: CASSESGGSKFNEQFF. The CDR3 nucleotides are TGCGCCAGCAGTGAGTCCGGCGGGAGCAAGTTCAATGAGCAGTTCTTC.

The V gene is TRBV5-1, the J gene TRBJ1-2; D remains unclear. This CDR3 contains 14 residues. Trimming pared 7 bases from V and 6 bases from J, leaving 19 bases between. The germline V gene has CDR1 SGHRS and CDR2 YFSETQ. This CDR3 is CASREDGGWNGYTF. The CDR3 DNA follows: TGCGCCAGCCGCGAGGACGGCGGCTGGAATGGCTACACCTTC.

The rearrangement links TRBV7-9 to TRBJ2-2; 9 bases agree with TRBD2. V was clipped by 7 bases and J by 7 bases; unmatched bases: 7. The CDR3 is 14 amino acids. CDR1 and CDR2 (germline): SEHNR, FQNEAQ (reference sequence). CDR3 sequence (DNA): TGTGCCAGCAAACCAGCGGGAGGAGGCGGGGAGCTGTTTTTT. Its protein is CASKPAGGGGELFF.

The chain is built from TRBV6-5 and TRBJ2-7; D may be TRBD2 (5 bases). Germline V gene data show CDR1 as MNHEY and CDR2 as SVGAGI. CDR3 length: 14 residues. V was shortened by 0 bases and J by 7 bases, with 13 bases between the two germline ends. The CDR3 nucleotides are TGTGCCAGCAGTTACTCCGGGGTCACCAGGGAGCAGTACTTC. This gives the protein CASSYSGVTREQYF.

This chain uses TRBV7-6 with TRBJ2-7; 7 nucleotides align to TRBD2. J lost 6 bases, V lost 5 bases, and 13 bases had no gene match. The CDR3 is 15 residues long. CDR1 is SGHVS, CDR2 FNYEAQ, per germline. The CDR3: CASSPVRGRASEQYF. The CDR3 nucleotides read TGTGCCAGCAGCCCGGTTCGGGGGAGGGCCTCCGAGCAGTACTTC.

The rearrangement links TRBV10-1 to TRBJ2-3, with 9 bases matching TRBD2. With V trimmed by 2 bases and J by 4 bases, 7 bases remained unmatched. Germline CDR1 is WNHNN and CDR2 is SYGVQD (reference sequence). The CDR3 has 16 amino acids. The CDR3 sequence: CASSEERLAEADTQYF. CDR3 sequence (DNA): TGCGCCAGCAGTGAGGAGAGACTAGCGGAGGCAGATACGCAGTATTTT.